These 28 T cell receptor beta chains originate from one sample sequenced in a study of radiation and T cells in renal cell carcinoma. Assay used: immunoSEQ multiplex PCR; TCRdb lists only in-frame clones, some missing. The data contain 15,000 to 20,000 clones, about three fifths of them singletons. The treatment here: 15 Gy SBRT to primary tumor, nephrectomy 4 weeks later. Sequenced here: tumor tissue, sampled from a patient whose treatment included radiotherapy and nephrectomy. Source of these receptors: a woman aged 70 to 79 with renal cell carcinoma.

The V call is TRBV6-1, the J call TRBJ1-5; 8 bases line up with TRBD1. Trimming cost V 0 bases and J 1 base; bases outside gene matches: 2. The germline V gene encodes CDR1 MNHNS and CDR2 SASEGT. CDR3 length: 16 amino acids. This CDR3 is CASSEARQGSNQPQHF. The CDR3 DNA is TGTGCCAGCAGTGAAGCCCGACAGGGGAGCAATCAGCCCCAGCATTTT.

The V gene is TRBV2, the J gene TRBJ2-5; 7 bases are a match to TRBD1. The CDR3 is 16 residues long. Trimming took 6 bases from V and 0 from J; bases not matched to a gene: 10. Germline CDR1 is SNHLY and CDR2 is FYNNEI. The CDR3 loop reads CASSAGDRRNQETQYF. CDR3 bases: TGTGCCAGCAGCGCCGGGGACAGAAGAAACCAAGAGACCCAGTACTTC.

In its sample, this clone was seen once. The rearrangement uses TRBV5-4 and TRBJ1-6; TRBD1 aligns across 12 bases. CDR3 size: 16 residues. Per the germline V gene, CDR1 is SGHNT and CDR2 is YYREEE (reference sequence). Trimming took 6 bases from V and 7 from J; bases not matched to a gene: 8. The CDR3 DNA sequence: TGTGCCAGCACCAAAGGGACAGGGGGCGTAAATTCACCCCTCCACTTT. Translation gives CASTKGTGGVNSPLHF. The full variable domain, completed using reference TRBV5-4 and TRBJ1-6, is ETGVTQSPTHLIKTRGQQVTLRCSSQSGHNTVSWYQQALGQGPQFIFQYYREEENGRGNFPPRFSGLQFPNYSSELNVNALELDDSALYLCASTKGTGGVNSPLHFGNGTRLTVT.

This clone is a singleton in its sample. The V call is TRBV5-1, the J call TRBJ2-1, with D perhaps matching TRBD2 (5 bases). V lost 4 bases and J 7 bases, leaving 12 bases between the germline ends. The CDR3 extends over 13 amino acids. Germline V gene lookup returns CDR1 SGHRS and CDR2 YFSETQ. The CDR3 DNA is TGCGCCAGCAGCGTACAACTAGAGAATGAGCAGTTCTTC. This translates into CASSVQLENEQFF.

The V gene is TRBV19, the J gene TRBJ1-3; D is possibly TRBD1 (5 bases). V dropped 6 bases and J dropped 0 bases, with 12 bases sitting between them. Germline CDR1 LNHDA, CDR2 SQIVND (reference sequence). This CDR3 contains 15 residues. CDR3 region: CASSWDFPSGNTIYF. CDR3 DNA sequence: TGTGCCAGTAGCTGGGACTTTCCCTCTGGAAACACCATATATTTT.

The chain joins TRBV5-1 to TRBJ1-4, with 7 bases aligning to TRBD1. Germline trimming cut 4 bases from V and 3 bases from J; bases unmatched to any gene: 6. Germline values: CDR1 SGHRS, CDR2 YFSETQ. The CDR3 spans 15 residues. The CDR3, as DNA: TGCGCCAGCAGCCCCACCGGGACAGCTAATGAAAAACTGTTTTTT. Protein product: CASSPTGTANEKLFF.

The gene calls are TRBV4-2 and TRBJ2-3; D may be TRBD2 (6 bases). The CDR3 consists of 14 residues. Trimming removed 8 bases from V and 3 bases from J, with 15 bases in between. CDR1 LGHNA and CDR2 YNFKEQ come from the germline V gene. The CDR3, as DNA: TGTGCCAGCGGGCGGCGGGGTGGAACAGATACGCAGTATTTT. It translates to CASGRRGGTDTQYF.

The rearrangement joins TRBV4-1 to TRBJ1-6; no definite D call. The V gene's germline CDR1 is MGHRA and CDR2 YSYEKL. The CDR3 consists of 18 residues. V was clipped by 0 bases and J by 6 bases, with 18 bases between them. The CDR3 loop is CASSQDPSEGRFNSPLHF. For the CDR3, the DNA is TGCGCCAGCAGCCAAGATCCGTCGGAGGGCAGGTTTAATTCACCCCTCCACTTT.

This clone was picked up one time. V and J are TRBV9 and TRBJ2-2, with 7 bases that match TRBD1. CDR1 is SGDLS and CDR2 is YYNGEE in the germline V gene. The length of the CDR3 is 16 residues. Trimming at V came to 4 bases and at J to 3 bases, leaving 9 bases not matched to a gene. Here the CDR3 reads CASSSLGGPDTGELFF. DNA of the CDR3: TGTGCCAGCAGCTCCCTAGGGGGCCCGGACACCGGGGAGCTGTTTTTT.

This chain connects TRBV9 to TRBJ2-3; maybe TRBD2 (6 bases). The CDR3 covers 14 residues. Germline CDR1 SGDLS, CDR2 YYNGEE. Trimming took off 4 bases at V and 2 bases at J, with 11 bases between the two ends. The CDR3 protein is CASSMGGTTDTQYF. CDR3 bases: TGTGCCAGCAGCATGGGGGGTACCACAGATACGCAGTATTTT.

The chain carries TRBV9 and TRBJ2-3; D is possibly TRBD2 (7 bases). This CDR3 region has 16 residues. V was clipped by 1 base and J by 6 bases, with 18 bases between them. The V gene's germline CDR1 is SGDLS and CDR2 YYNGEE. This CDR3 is CASSVTPMGGPDTQYF. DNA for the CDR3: TGTGCCAGCAGCGTAACCCCTATGGGGGGGCCGGATACGCAGTATTTT.

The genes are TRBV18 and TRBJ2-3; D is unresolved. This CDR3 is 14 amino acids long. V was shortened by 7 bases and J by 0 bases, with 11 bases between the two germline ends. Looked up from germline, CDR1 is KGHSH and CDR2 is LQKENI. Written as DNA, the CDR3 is TGTGCCAGCTGTCGTGAACCTAGCACAGATACGCAGTATTTT. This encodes CASCREPSTDTQYF.

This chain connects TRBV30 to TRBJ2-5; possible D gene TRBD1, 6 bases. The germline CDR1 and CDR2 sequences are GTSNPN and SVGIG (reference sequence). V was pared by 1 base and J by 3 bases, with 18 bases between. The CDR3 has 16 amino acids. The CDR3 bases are TGTGCCTGGAGTGCAAGGGGGAAGAGAGGGGAAGAGACCCAGTACTTC. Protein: CAWSARGKRGEETQYF. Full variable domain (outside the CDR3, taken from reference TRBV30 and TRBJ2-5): SQTIHQWPATLVQPVGSPLSLECTVEGTSNPNLYWYRQAAGRGLQLLFYSVGIGQISSEVPQNLSASRPQDRQFILSSKKLLLSDSGFYLCAWSARGKRGEETQYFGPGTRLLVL.

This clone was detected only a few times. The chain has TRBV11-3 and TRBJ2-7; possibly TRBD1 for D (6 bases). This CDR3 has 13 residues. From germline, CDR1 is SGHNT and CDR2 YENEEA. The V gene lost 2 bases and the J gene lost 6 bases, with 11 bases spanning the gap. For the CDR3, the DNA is TGTGCCAGCAGCTTAAACCTCAGGGGCGAGCAGTACTTC. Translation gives CASSLNLRGEQYF.

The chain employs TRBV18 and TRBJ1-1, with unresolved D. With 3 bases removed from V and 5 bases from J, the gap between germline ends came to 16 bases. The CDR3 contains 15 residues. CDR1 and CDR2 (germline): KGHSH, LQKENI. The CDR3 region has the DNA TGTGCCAGCTCACCGACTGGGGAAGGTTGGACTGAAGCTTTCTTT. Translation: CASSPTGEGWTEAFF. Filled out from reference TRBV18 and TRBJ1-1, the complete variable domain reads NAGVMQNPRHLVRRRGQEARLRCSPMKGHSHVYWYRQLPEEGLKFMVYLQKENIIDESGMPKERFSAEFPKEGPSILRIQQVVRGDSAAYFCASSPTGEGWTEAFFGQGTRLTVV.

The CDR3 DNA follows: TGTGCCAGCAGTGAGGGGAGTCTTAACAAAAACATTCAGTACTTC. This sequence encodes CASSEGSLNKNIQYF. This chain connects TRBV2 to TRBJ2-4; tentative D call: TRBD2 (5 bases). The CDR3 sequence is 15 residues long. Germline values: CDR1 SNHLY, CDR2 FYNNEI. The ends were cut back, 3 bases at V and 3 bases at J, with 12 bases in the middle.

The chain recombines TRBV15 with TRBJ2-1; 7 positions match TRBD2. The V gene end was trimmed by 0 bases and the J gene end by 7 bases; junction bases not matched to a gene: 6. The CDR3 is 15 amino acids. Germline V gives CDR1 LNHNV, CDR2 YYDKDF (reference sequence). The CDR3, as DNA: TGTGCCACCAGCAGAGAAGAGCGGGGAAGAAATGAGCAGTTCTTC. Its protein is CATSREERGRNEQFF. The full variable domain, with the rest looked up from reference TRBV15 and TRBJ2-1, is DAMVIQNPRYQVTQFGKPVTLSCSQTLNHNVMYWYQQKSSQAPKLLFHYYDKDFNNEADTPDNFQSRRPNTSFCFLDIRSPGLGDTAMYLCATSREERGRNEQFFGPGTRLTVL.

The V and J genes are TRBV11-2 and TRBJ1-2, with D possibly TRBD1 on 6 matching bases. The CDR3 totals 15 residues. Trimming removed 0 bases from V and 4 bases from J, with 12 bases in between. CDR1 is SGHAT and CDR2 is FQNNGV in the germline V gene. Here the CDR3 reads CASSLDVGGSYGYTF. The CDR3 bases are TGTGCCAGCAGCTTAGATGTGGGGGGCAGCTATGGCTACACCTTC.

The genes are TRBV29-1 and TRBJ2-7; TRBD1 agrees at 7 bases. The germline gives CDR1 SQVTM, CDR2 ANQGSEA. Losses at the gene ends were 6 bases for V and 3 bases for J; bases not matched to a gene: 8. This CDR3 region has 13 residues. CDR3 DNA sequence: TGCAGCGTGCAGGGGGTCATGGGCTACGAGCAGTACTTC. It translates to CSVQGVMGYEQYF.

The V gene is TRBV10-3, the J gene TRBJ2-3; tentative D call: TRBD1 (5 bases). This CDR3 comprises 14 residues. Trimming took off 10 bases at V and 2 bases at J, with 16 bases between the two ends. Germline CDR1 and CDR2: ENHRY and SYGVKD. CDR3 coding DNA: TGTGCCACGACGGACATGACTCTCACAGATACGCAGTATTTT. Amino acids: CATTDMTLTDTQYF.

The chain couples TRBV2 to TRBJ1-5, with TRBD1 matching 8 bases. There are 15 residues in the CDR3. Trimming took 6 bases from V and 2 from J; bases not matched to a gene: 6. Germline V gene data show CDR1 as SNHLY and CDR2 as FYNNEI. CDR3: CASRPTGDGNQPQHF. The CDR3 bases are TGTGCCAGCAGGCCGACAGGGGACGGCAATCAGCCCCAGCATTTT.

CDR3: CASSRSGREMEAFF. As DNA, the CDR3 is TGTGCCAGCTCACGCTCCGGGAGGGAGATGGAAGCTTTCTTT. The J gene is TRBJ1-1, the V gene TRBV18; D is unresolved. The germline gives CDR1 KGHSH, CDR2 LQKENI. CDR3 length: 14 amino acids. V dropped 4 bases and J dropped 8 bases, with 17 bases sitting between them.

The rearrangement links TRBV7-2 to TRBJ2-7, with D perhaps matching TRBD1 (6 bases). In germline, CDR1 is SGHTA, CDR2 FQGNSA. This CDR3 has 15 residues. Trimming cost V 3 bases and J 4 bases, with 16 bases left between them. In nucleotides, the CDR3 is TGTGCCAGCAGCTTCGGAGCGACAGGTCGGTACGAGCAGTACTTC. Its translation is CASSFGATGRYEQYF.

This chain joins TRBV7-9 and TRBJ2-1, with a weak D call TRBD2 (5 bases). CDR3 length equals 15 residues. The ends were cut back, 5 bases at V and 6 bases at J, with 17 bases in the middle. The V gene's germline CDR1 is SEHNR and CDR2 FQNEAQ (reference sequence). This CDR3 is CASSPRGSASNEQFF. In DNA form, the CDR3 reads TGTGCCAGCAGCCCCCGGGGTAGCGCGTCCAATGAGCAGTTCTTC.

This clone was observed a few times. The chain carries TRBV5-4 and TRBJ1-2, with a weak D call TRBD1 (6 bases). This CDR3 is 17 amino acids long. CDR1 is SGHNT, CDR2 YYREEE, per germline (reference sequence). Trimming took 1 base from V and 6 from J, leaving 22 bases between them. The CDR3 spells CASSLSQGPFARDGYTF. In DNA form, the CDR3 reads TGTGCCAGCAGCTTGAGCCAGGGGCCTTTTGCTAGGGATGGCTACACCTTC.

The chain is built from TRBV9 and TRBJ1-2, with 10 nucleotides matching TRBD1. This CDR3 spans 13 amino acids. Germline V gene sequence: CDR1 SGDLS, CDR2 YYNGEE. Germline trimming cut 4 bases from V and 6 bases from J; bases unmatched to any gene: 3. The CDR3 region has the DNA TGTGCCAGCAGCCGGGACAGGGGTCATGGCTACACCTTC. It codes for CASSRDRGHGYTF.

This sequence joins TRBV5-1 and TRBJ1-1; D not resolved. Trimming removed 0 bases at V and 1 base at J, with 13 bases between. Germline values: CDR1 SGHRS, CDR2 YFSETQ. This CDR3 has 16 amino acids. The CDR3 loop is CASSLGGASRNTEAFF. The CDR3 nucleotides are TGCGCCAGCAGCTTGGGTGGAGCGAGTCGGAACACTGAAGCTTTCTTT.

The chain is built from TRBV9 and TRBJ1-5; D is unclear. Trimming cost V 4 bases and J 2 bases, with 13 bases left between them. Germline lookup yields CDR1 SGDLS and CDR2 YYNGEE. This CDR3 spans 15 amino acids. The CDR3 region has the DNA TGTGCCAGCAGCCCGCATGACTCCGGCAATCAGCCCCAGCATTTT. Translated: CASSPHDSGNQPQHF.